This record concerns one T cell receptor beta chain sequence. Its antigen is not known. In germline, CDR1 is SNHLY, CDR2 FYNNEI. V lost 4 bases, J lost 8 bases, and 6 bases stayed unmatched. The length of the CDR3 is 14 residues. Some clones are missing from TCRdb's copy, which holds only in-frame ones; the method was immunoSEQ multiplex PCR. The table lists over 65,000 clones, approximately 81% of them singletons, with roughly 8.4% in the top ten. These data are taken from a study of glioma-infiltrating T cells after dendritic cell vaccination. Overall study: Dendritic cells derived from monocytes and pulsed with autologous tumor lysate formed the vaccine. Study findings and constraints: Longer survival after dendritic cell vaccination followed higher pretreatment TIL content. Survival was not directly related to TCR clonality in these patients.

This sample's time point: after dendritic cell vaccination, including at tumor progression/relapse. Before vaccination, two weeks after the third vaccination, and at progression, PBMC were collected. The rearrangement uses TRBV2 and TRBJ2-1, with 9 nucleotides matching TRBD1. This clonotype was obtained from a human donor with glioblastoma. The starting material was blood, obtained after dendritic cell vaccination. The chain's CDR3 is CASSGTGGYDEQFF. The CDR3 DNA reads as TGTGCCAGCAGTGGAACAGGGGGCTATGATGAGCAGTTCTTC.